This T cell receptor (beta chain) was captured by sequencing in a study of blood T cell repertoires in COVID-19. V gave up 5 bases and J gave up 5 bases, with 19 bases separating them. CDR1 and CDR2 from the germline V gene are SNHLY and FYNNEI. The CDR3 has 16 amino acids. Libraries were prepared by immunoSEQ multiplex PCR; TCRdb keeps only in-frame clonotypes and omits some of them. The sample yields 210,000 or so clones, 65% to 90% seen once. This clone was seen a single time. Sequencing was performed on peripheral blood. The rearrangement joins TRBV2 to TRBJ1-5, with D possibly matching TRBD1 (6 bases). The source of this sequence is a man aged 45-65 years with acute or convalescent COVID-19. The DNA for the CDR3 is TGTGCCAGCAGTCTTCCGGGACAAACCACCTATCAGCCCCAGCATTTT. It yields the protein CASSLPGQTTYQPQHF.